Here is one T cell receptor beta chain with its context. The data originate from a study of blood T cell repertoires in COVID-19. With 0 bases clipped from V and 9 bases from J, the junction kept 8 bases outside the gene matches. The CDR3 is made up of 16 amino acids. Germline V CDR1 and CDR2: LGHNA, YSLEER. The assay was immunoSEQ multiplex PCR, and TCRdb's table has in-frame clones only and misses some. This sample has 250,000 to 300,000 clones; around 81% occur once, and the top ten carry 2.5% to 3%. This sequence originates from a woman aged 55-69 years with active or convalescent COVID-19. Material for sequencing was peripheral blood. The chain uses TRBV4-3 and TRBJ2-1, with TRBD2 matching over 10 bases. CDR3 coding DNA: TGCGCCAGCAGCCAAGACCAGCTAGCGGGGGTGGGTGAGCAGTTCTTC. As protein: CASSQDQLAGVGEQFF.